The sequence of this TCR beta chain was determined in a study of T cell responses to AZD1222 COVID-19 vaccine. Turning to the study itself: Analyses pooled second doses at about 4 or about 12 weeks.

Study conclusions and caveats: Targeting of unmutated variant regions was reportedly seen in nearly half of spike-specific TCRs. Spike-specific TCR breadth and depth both grew after two AZD1222 doses. The span of vaccine-associated CD4 TCRs extended across spike, with dominance at 160-218 and 743-854.

This table comes from immunoSEQ multiplex PCR, and its TCRdb copy is limited to in-frame clones, with some not included. The profile shows some 120,000 clones, roughly 93% of them singletons. In this sample, this clone turned up a few times. Its target is not known. Trimming took off 6 bases at V and 2 bases at J, with 14 bases between the two ends. The CDR3 spans 15 residues. Germline assignment: CDR1 MNHEY and CDR2 SMNVEV (reference sequence). This chain joins TRBV27 and TRBJ1-3, with D uncertain. The TCR originated in an adult in good health. The specimen was peripheral blood, collected on day 0 of AZD1222 vaccination. Here the CDR3 reads CASSPGVLPGNTIYF. Here the CDR3 DNA reads TGTGCCAGCAGCCCCGGGGTCTTACCTGGAAACACCATATATTTT.